The present entry profiles one T cell receptor (beta chain) with its context. Per the original methods: It was from reference gene primer amplification that nucleated cell counts were estimated. This table comes from immunoSEQ multiplex PCR, and its TCRdb copy is limited to in-frame clones, with some not included. From that table come the V and J calls and clone size; the DNA was used to work out D and trimming. The sample yields nearly 200,000 clones, roughly 90% seen once. The data stem from a study of blood T cell repertoires in COVID-19. Study context: The origin of the acute and convalescent COVID-19 samples was the United States, Italy and Spain. The analysed material was cDNA or gDNA that came from T cells, B-cell-depleted T cells, or PBMCs.

Cohort assignment relied on participant-reported clinical history. The CDR3 covers 15 residues. Germline CDR1 is SGHDN and CDR2 is FVKESK. J gave up 8 bases and V 4 bases, and 7 bases lay outside the gene matches. The TCR sequence derives from a woman younger than 30 who had recovered from COVID-19. The specimen was PBMCs or T cells enriched from blood (not recorded which). V is TRBV14 and J is TRBJ1-6; TRBD1 aligns across 8 bases. The CDR3 region has the DNA TGTGCCAGCAGCCCCCGGACAGGGTGGGATTCACCCCTCCACTTT. This gives the protein CASSPRTGWDSPLHF.